There are a few counts of the clone carrying this TCR beta chain. Its cognate antigen is unknown. The data belong to a study of T cell responses to AZD1222 COVID-19 vaccine. The length of the CDR3 is 17 residues. Germline V lookup: CDR1 LGHNA, CDR2 YSLEER. Trimming took off 3 bases at V and 4 bases at J, with 22 bases between the two ends. Overall study results and limits: Increased Spike-specific TCR breadth and depth were observed after two AZD1222 doses. Spike-wide coverage was observed for vaccine-associated CD4 TCRs, with dominant responses at 160-218 and 743-854. Repertoires in all cases were sampled only once the peak T cell response had passed. Unmutated variant regions are reportedly the target of nearly half of TCRs that are spike-specific.

TCRdb keeps only in-frame clones here, not all; method: immunoSEQ multiplex PCR. Of more than 100,000 clones detected, more than 70% appear once; the ten largest clones hold 4.5% to 5%. The sequence was obtained from an adult in good health. Sequenced here: peripheral blood, sampled on day 0 of AZD1222 vaccination. This chain links TRBV4-3 with TRBJ2-7; no reliable D call. Here the CDR3 reads CASSQEHLSSRLYEQYF. The CDR3 DNA reads as TGCGCCAGCAGCCAGGAACACCTTTCATCTCGCCTATACGAGCAGTACTTC.